The 23 T cell receptor beta chains below come from one sample, sequenced in a study of blood T cell repertoires in COVID-19. Sequencing was performed with immunoSEQ multiplex PCR; in TCRdb, only in-frame clones are kept and a portion is missing. The sample has 70,000 or so clones, roughly 80% seen once. The sample was peripheral blood. These receptors all stem from a woman of 80 years or more with acute or convalescent COVID-19.

The chain has TRBV7-8 and TRBJ1-1, with 7 bases matching TRBD1. Per germline, CDR1 SGHVS and CDR2 FQNEAQ. Trimming at V came to 5 bases and at J to 3 bases, leaving 24 bases not matched to a gene. The length of the CDR3 is 20 residues. The CDR3 sequence: CASSLKRTGTASAMDTEAFF. CDR3 DNA: TGTGCCAGCAGCCTTAAAAGGACTGGGACAGCGAGCGCCATGGACACTGAAGCTTTCTTT.

V gene TRBV18 combines with J gene TRBJ2-4; tentative D call: TRBD1 (5 bases). V lost 2 bases and J 1 base, leaving 6 bases between the germline ends. The CDR3 covers 14 residues. The V gene's germline CDR1 is KGHSH and CDR2 LQKENI. The CDR3 bases are TGTGCCAGCTCACCAAACAGGGCCAAAAACATTCAGTACTTC. Amino acid sequence: CASSPNRAKNIQYF.

The chain employs TRBV2 and TRBJ1-2; D call uncertain. Germline V gene data show CDR1 as SNHLY and CDR2 as FYNNEI. V shed 7 bases and J shed 8 bases, with 20 bases lying between them. This CDR3 contains 14 residues. The CDR3, as DNA: TGTGCCAGCATTGGCGCGGTATCCGCTAGGGGCTACACCTTC. As protein: CASIGAVSARGYTF. The full variable domain, completed using reference TRBV2 and TRBJ1-2, is EPEVTQTPSHQVTQMGQEVILRCVPISNHLYFYWYRQILGQKVEFLVSFYNNEISEKSEIFDDQFSVERPDGSNFTLKIRSTKLEDSAMYFCASIGAVSARGYTFGSGTRLTVV.

The chain combines TRBV7-8 with TRBJ1-1; TRBD1 matches at 8 bases. Germline V lookup: CDR1 SGHVS, CDR2 FQNEAQ. This CDR3 comprises 13 residues. V dropped 2 bases and J dropped 4; count of bases not matched to a gene: 0. The CDR3 loop reads CASSLTGGTEAFF. The CDR3 DNA reads as TGTGCCAGCAGCTTAACAGGGGGCACTGAAGCTTTCTTT.

The J gene is TRBJ2-5, the V gene TRBV6-5; TRBD2 aligns across 8 bases. The CDR3 is made up of 15 amino acids. J was trimmed by 2 bases and V by 6 bases; bases with no gene match: 8. The germline CDR1 and CDR2 sequences are MNHEY and SVGAGI. This CDR3 is CASRRASGGQETQYF. As DNA, the CDR3 is TGTGCCAGCAGAAGGGCAAGCGGGGGACAAGAGACCCAGTACTTC.

V is TRBV3-1 (or the pseudogene TRBV3-2) and J is TRBJ1-4; D call uncertain. Germline V lookup: CDR1 LGHDT, CDR2 YNNKEL (reference sequence). This CDR3 has 14 residues. V was clipped by 6 bases and J by 0 bases, with 8 bases between them. The CDR3 DNA is TGTGCCAGCAGTATCTCTGCAACTAATGAAAAACTGTTTTTT. Encoded protein: CASSISATNEKLFF.

The chain recombines TRBV6-5 with TRBJ2-1, with a weak D call TRBD2 (5 bases). CDR1 is MNHEY, CDR2 SVGAGI, per germline. This CDR3 has 13 residues. The V end was cut by 11 bases, the J end by 4 bases, with 15 bases between. The CDR3 sequence is CAAGSTGYNEQFF. In DNA, the CDR3 is TGTGCCGCTGGGTCAACGGGATACAATGAGCAGTTCTTC.

This clone was picked up a small number of times. The J gene is TRBJ1-2, the V gene TRBV11-2; D gene uncertain. V lost 3 bases and J 5 bases, leaving 10 bases between the germline ends. This CDR3 has 13 residues. CDR1 SGHAT and CDR2 FQNNGV come from the germline V gene. The CDR3 DNA sequence: TGTGCCAGCAGCTTGGCCGGGGATTATGGCTACACCTTC. Translating gives CASSLAGDYGYTF.

This sequence joins TRBV5-4 and TRBJ2-7; tentative D call: TRBD2 (6 bases). Trimming removed 1 base from V and 2 bases from J, with 13 bases in between. Germline V gives CDR1 SGHNT, CDR2 YYREEE (reference sequence). The CDR3 length is 15 residues. CDR3 amino acids: CASSLPEVAAYEQYF. The CDR3 DNA follows: TGTGCCAGCAGCTTGCCAGAGGTAGCGGCCTACGAGCAGTACTTC.

The chain joins TRBV29-1 to TRBJ1-4; 9 bases map to TRBD1. The germline V gene has CDR1 SQVTM and CDR2 ANQGSEA. This CDR3 has 11 residues. Unmatched junction bases numbered 1, after V lost 6 bases and J lost 8 bases. CDR3 region: CSVGQGEKLFF. The CDR3 DNA is TGCAGCGTAGGACAGGGGGAAAAACTGTTTTTT.

The V gene is TRBV7-8, the J gene TRBJ1-1; possible D gene TRBD1, 5 bases. Trimming removed 4 bases from V and 5 bases from J, with 14 bases in between. The CDR3 covers 14 residues. The V gene's germline CDR1 is SGHVS and CDR2 FQNEAQ. CDR3 DNA sequence: TGTGCCAGCAGCTCGTTCGCAGGGTATACTGAAGCTTTCTTT. This gives the protein CASSSFAGYTEAFF.

The genes are TRBV7-9 and TRBJ2-1; D remains ambiguous. V lost 1 base and J lost 7, with 5 bases in between. Germline CDR1 reads SEHNR; CDR2 reads FQNEAQ (reference sequence). CDR3 length: 12 residues. The CDR3 is CASSLVYNEQFF. CDR3 bases: TGTGCCAGCAGCTTAGTCTATAATGAGCAGTTCTTC.

The chain carries TRBV10-1 and TRBJ1-5; D is ambiguous. Trimming left V 9 bases short and J 0 bases short, with 18 bases between. Germline CDR1 reads WNHNN; CDR2 reads SYGVQD (reference sequence). This CDR3 region has 16 residues. CDR3 in DNA: TGCGCCAGGGTTACTCCTCGACTGTATAGCAATCAGCCCCAGCATTTT. Protein product: CARVTPRLYSNQPQHF.

The sample holds a few counts of this clone. The CDR3 DNA is TGTGCCAGTAGTAAGGGACAAACTTACGAGCAGTACTTC. Its translation is CASSKGQTYEQYF. The rearrangement joins TRBV19 to TRBJ2-7; maybe TRBD1 (6 bases). Trimming left V 4 bases short and J 4 bases short, with 11 bases between. This CDR3 is 13 amino acids long. Germline CDR1 reads LNHDA; CDR2 reads SQIVND (reference sequence).

This chain connects TRBV29-1 to TRBJ1-1; D is ambiguous. Trimming pared 4 bases from V and 7 bases from J, leaving 7 bases between. Germline V gene sequence: CDR1 SQVTM, CDR2 ANQGSEA. The CDR3 totals 10 residues. In DNA, the CDR3 is TGCAGCGTTGGGGAGGGTGAAGCTTTCTTT. This gives the protein CSVGEGEAFF.

This clone was picked up one time. The chain has TRBV5-8 and TRBJ1-3; TRBD1 might be the D (6 bases). The V end lost 5 bases, the J end lost 2 bases, and 17 bases lay between the germline ends. Germline V CDR1 and CDR2: SGHTS, YDEGEE. The CDR3 is 16 amino acids. CDR3 sequence: CASSSTGRGPGNTIYF. The CDR3 DNA is TGTGCCAGCAGTTCCACAGGGAGAGGCCCTGGAAACACCATATATTTT. The variable domain in full, completed from reference TRBV5-8 and TRBJ1-3, reads EAGVTQSPTHLIKTRGQQATLRCSPISGHTSVYWYQQALGLGLQFLLWYDEGEERNRGNFPPRFSGRQFPNYSSELNVNALELEDSALYLCASSSTGRGPGNTIYFGEGSWLTVV.

The rearrangement uses TRBV5-1 and TRBJ2-1; 11 nucleotides match TRBD1. The CDR3 sequence is 18 residues long. Unmatched junction bases numbered 12, after V lost 0 bases and J lost 7 bases. The germline CDR1 and CDR2 sequences are SGHRS and YFSETQ. CDR3: CASSLAGFGQGALNEQFF. The CDR3 DNA is TGCGCCAGCAGCTTGGCCGGTTTCGGACAGGGGGCACTGAATGAGCAGTTCTTC.

The gene calls are TRBV6-5 and TRBJ2-3; D is ambiguous. This CDR3 spans 14 amino acids. V lost 6 bases, J lost 0 bases, and 10 bases lay in between. The V gene's germline CDR1 is MNHEY and CDR2 SVGAGI. The CDR3 region is CASSFLPSTDTQYF. For the CDR3, the DNA is TGTGCCAGCAGCTTCCTCCCCAGCACAGATACGCAGTATTTT.

The chain links TRBV25-1 to TRBJ1-5; D call uncertain. The CDR3 totals 12 residues. V was shortened by 7 bases and J by 4 bases, with 8 bases between the two germline ends. From germline, CDR1 is MGHDK and CDR2 SYGVNS. The chain's CDR3 is CASNRHNQPQHF. The CDR3 coding sequence is TGTGCCAGCAACAGACATAATCAGCCCCAGCATTTT.

For the CDR3, the DNA is TGCGCCAGCAGCTCCCGACTAGCGGGGTTAACTAGCACAGATACGCAGTATTTT. This sequence encodes CASSSRLAGLTSTDTQYF. This sequence joins TRBV5-1 and TRBJ2-3; 11 nucleotides agree with TRBD2. This CDR3 region has 18 residues. Germline V lookup: CDR1 SGHRS, CDR2 YFSETQ. The V and J ends lost 3 bases and 0 bases, in that order; junction bases with no gene match: 9.

The V and J genes are TRBV19 and TRBJ2-7, with TRBD2 identical over 9 bases. Germline V gene sequence: CDR1 LNHDA, CDR2 SQIVND (reference sequence). The CDR3 sequence is 16 residues long. The junction had 8 bases not matched to a gene; V was cut back by 3 bases and J by 2 bases. The CDR3 region has the DNA TGTGCCAGTAGTATCCTAATAGCGGGGGCCACCTACGAGCAGTACTTC. Its protein is CASSILIAGATYEQYF.

The CDR3 sequence: CASSPPGGILLPYEQYF. The DNA of the CDR3 is TGTGCCAGCTCACCACCGGGAGGGATTTTGCTTCCCTACGAGCAGTACTTC. This rearrangement joins TRBV18 to TRBJ2-7; 7 nucleotides match TRBD2. V was pared by 0 bases and J by 2 bases, with 10 bases of the junction left unmatched. Germline V gene lookup returns CDR1 KGHSH and CDR2 LQKENI. This CDR3 region has 17 residues.

The chain recombines TRBV6-5 with TRBJ1-4, with a possible D match to TRBD1 (5 bases). The V end lost 0 bases, the J end lost 8 bases, and 13 bases lay between the germline ends. From germline, CDR1 is MNHEY and CDR2 SVGAGI. The CDR3 contains 15 residues. The CDR3 sequence is CASSYSDTGGEKLFF. The CDR3 DNA follows: TGTGCCAGCAGTTACTCGGACACCGGAGGGGAAAAACTGTTTTTT.